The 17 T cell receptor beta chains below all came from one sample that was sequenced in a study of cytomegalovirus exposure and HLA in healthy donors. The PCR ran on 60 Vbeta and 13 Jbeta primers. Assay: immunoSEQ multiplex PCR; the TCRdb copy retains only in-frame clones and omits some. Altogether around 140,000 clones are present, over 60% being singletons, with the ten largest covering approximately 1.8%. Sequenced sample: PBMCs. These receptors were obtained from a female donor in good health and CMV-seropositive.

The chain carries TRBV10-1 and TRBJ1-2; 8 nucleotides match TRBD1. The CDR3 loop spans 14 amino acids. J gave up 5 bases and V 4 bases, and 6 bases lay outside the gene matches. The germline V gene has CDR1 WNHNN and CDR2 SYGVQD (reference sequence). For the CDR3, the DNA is TGCGCCAGCAGTGCTGAGACAGGGGTATATGGCTACACCTTC. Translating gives CASSAETGVYGYTF.

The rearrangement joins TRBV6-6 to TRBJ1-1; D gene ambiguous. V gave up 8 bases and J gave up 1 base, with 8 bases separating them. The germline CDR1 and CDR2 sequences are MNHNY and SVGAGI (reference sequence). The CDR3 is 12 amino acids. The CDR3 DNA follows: TGTGCCAGCGCCCGGAGGAACACTGAAGCTTTCTTT. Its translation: CASARRNTEAFF.

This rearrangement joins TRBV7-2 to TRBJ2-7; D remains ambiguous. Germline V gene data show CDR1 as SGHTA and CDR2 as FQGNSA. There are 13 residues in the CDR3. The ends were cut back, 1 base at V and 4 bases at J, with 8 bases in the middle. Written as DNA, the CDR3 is TGTGCCAGCAGCTTAGAACCGCGTTACGAGCAGTACTTC. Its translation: CASSLEPRYEQYF.

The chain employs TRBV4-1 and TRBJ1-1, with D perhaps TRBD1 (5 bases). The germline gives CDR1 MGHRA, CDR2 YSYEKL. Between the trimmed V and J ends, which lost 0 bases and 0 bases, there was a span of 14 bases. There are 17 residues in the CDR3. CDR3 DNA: TGCGCCAGCAGCCAAGATATAATGGGGGGATTGAACACTGAAGCTTTCTTT. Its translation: CASSQDIMGGLNTEAFF.

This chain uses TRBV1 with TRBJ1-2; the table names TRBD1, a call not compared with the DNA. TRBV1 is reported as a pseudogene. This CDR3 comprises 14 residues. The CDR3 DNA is TGCACCAGCAGCCAAGTACCAGGGAACTATGGCTACACCTTC. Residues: CTSSQVPGNYGYTF.

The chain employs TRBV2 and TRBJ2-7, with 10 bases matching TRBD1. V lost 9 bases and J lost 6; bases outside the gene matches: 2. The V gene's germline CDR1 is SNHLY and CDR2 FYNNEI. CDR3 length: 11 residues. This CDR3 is CARGTGAEQYF. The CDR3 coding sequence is TGTGCCAGAGGGACAGGGGCCGAGCAGTACTTC.

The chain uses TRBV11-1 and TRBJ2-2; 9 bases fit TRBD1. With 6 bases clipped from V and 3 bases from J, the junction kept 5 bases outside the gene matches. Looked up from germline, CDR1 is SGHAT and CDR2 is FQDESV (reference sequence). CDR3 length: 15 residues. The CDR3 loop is CASREGTGHTGELFF. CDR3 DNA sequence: TGTGCCAGCAGGGAAGGGACAGGGCACACCGGGGAGCTGTTTTTT.

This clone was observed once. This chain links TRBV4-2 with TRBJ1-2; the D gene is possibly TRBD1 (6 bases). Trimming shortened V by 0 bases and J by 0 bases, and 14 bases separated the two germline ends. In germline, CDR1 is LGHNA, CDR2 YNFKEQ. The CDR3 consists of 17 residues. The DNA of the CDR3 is TGTGCCAGCAGCCAAGATCGCTGGGGGCTATCTAACTATGGCTACACCTTC. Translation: CASSQDRWGLSNYGYTF.

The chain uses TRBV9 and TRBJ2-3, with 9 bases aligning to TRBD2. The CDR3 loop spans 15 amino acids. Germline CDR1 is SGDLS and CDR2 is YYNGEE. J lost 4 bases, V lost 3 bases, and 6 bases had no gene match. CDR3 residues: CASSGGASGADTQYF. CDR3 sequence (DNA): TGTGCCAGCAGCGGGGGGGCTAGCGGGGCAGATACGCAGTATTTT.

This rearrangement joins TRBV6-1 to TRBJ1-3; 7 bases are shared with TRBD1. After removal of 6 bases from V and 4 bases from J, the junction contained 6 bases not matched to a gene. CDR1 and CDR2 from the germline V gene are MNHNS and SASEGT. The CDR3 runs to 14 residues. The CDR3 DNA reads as TGTGCCAGCAGGGACACAGGGGCCGGAAACACCATATATTTT. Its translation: CASRDTGAGNTIYF.

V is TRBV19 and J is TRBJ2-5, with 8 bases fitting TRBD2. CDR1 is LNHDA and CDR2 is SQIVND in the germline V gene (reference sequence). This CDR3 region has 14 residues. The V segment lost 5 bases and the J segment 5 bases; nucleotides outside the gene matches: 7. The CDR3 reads CASSHLSGGETQYF. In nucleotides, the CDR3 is TGTGCCAGTAGTCACCTAAGCGGGGGTGAGACCCAGTACTTC.

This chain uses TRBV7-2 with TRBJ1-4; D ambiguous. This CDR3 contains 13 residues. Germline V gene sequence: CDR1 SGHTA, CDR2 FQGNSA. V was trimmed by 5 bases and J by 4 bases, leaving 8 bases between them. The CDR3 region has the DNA TGTGCCAGCAGCACTTTCGGTAATGAAAAACTGTTTTTT. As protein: CASSTFGNEKLFF.

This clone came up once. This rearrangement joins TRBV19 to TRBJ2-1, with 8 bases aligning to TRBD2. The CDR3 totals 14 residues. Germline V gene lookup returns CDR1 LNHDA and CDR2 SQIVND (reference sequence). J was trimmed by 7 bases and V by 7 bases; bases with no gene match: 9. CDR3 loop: CASTPGAGANEQFF. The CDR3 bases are TGTGCCAGTACACCAGGAGCGGGAGCGAATGAGCAGTTCTTC.

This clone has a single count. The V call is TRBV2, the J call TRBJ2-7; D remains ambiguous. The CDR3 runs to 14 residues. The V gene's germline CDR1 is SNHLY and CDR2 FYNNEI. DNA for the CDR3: TGTGCAAACAAAAACTGGGCAAACTCCTACGAGCAGTACTTC. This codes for CANKNWANSYEQYF.

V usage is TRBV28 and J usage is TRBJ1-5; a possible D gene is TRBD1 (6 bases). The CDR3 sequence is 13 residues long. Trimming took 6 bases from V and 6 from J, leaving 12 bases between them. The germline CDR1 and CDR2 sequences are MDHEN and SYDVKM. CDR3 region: CASRQGTSQPQHF. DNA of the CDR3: TGTGCCAGCAGGCAGGGGACCAGTCAGCCCCAGCATTTT.

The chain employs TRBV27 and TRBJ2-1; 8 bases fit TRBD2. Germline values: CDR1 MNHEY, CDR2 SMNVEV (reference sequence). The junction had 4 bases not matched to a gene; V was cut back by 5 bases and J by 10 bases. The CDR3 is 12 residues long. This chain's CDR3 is CASSHERGEQFF. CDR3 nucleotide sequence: TGTGCCAGCAGTCACGAGCGGGGGGAGCAGTTCTTC.

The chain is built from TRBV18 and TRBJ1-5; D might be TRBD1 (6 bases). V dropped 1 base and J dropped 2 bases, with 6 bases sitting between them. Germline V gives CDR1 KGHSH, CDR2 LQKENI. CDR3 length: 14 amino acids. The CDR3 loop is CASSPRTGNQPQHF. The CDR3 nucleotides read TGTGCCAGCTCACCACGGACAGGCAATCAGCCCCAGCATTTT. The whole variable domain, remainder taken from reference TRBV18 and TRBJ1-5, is NAGVMQNPRHLVRRRGQEARLRCSPMKGHSHVYWYRQLPEEGLKFMVYLQKENIIDESGMPKERFSAEFPKEGPSILRIQQVVRGDSAAYFCASSPRTGNQPQHFGDGTRLSIL.